The 14 T cell receptor beta chains given below trace back to one sample, sequenced in a study of blood T cells in healthy people across ages. A second PCR of roughly 7 to 11 cycles used a sample-barcoded 5' primer and a J-beta primer mix. Via MiXCR, TCRdb re-called the 5' RACE reads, giving one row per CDR3 protein. Of about 1.5 million distinct CDR3 sequences listed, roughly 43% are singletons. The sample consisted of blood. The source is a woman younger than 30 in good health.

This clonotype has only a few counts. The V gene is TRBV29-1, the J gene TRBJ1-1; perhaps TRBD1 as D (6 bases). Deletions cut 0 bases from V and 4 bases from J, with 9 bases between. CDR1 is SQVTM, CDR2 ANQGSEA, per germline. The CDR3 totals 13 residues. Written as DNA, the CDR3 is TGCAGCGTTGAAGACGAGGACAGCACTGAAGCTTTCTTT. Its protein is CSVEDEDSTEAFF.

In its sample, this clonotype was seen many times. The chain links TRBV14 to TRBJ2-3, with D possibly being TRBD1 (6 bases). The V gene lost 5 bases and the J gene lost 4 bases, with 13 bases spanning the gap. CDR3 length: 14 residues. CDR1 is SGHDN, CDR2 FVKESK, per germline. The CDR3 DNA reads TGTGCCAGCAGCGACACCGGGACATCAGATACGCAGTATTTT. Translated, it gives CASSDTGTSDTQYF. The full variable domain, its missing parts supplied by reference TRBV14 and TRBJ2-3, is EAGVTQFPSHSVIEKGQTVTLRCDPISGHDNLYWYRRVMGKEIKFLLHFVKESKQDESGMPNNRFLAERTGGTYSTLKVQPAELEDSGVYFCASSDTGTSDTQYFGPGTRLTVL.

As regards this clonotype: This may come from a read error, since a much larger clone is one base off. The rearrangement uses TRBV3-1 and TRBJ2-1; TRBD2 matches at 7 bases. Trimming took 4 bases from V and 8 from J; bases not matched to a gene: 2. The CDR3 is made up of 12 amino acids. Germline loops: CDR1 LGHDT, CDR2 YNNKEL (reference sequence). CDR3 residues: CASSRGGDEQFF. Written as DNA, the CDR3 is TGTGCCAGCAGCCGCGGGGGAGATGAGCAGTTCTTC.

This sequence joins TRBV4-1 and TRBJ1-4; tentatively, D is TRBD1 (5 bases). With 0 bases removed from V and 1 base from J, the gap between germline ends came to 12 bases. The CDR3 extends over 17 amino acids. Germline lookup yields CDR1 MGHRA and CDR2 YSYEKL. CDR3 amino acids: CASSQDPVRGTNEKLFF. The CDR3 bases are TGCGCCAGCAGCCAAGATCCTGTGAGGGGAACTAATGAAAAACTGTTTTTT.

This clonotype came up many times. This chain links TRBV7-9 with TRBJ2-3; 7 bases map to TRBD1. Germline V lookup: CDR1 SEHNR, CDR2 FQNEAQ (reference sequence). The CDR3 has 13 residues. The V and J ends lost 6 bases and 4 bases, in that order; junction bases with no gene match: 4. CDR3 nucleotide sequence: TGTGCCAGCAGTTTGGGACAGTCAGATACGCAGTATTTT. This codes for CASSLGQSDTQYF.

The V gene is TRBV11-2, the J gene TRBJ2-3; TRBD2 agrees at 8 bases. Germline V CDR1 and CDR2: SGHAT, FQNNGV. V was clipped by 3 bases and J by 2 bases; unmatched bases: 7. The CDR3 sequence is 16 residues long. The CDR3 region has the DNA TGTGCCAGCAGCTTGAGTAGCGGGGCTTTCACAGATACGCAGTATTTT. Amino acid sequence: CASSLSSGAFTDTQYF.

This clonotype was recorded a few times. The V and J genes are TRBV7-2 and TRBJ2-5, with D perhaps assigned TRBD1 or TRBD2 (6 bases each). This CDR3 is built from 14 residues. Germline assignment: CDR1 SGHTA and CDR2 FQGNSA. Deletions cut 1 base from V and 4 bases from J, with 10 bases between. The CDR3 DNA is TGTGCCAGCAGCTTAGAGAGGGGGGTAGAGACCCAGTACTTC. As protein: CASSLERGVETQYF.

This clonotype was observed a handful of times. This chain connects TRBV4-3 to TRBJ2-3; a weak D match, TRBD2 (7 bases). The CDR3 extends over 16 amino acids. Germline values: CDR1 LGHNA, CDR2 YSLEER. V shed 0 bases and J shed 10 bases, with 20 bases lying between them. CDR3 region: CASSQDGGGPLMAQYF. As DNA, the CDR3 is TGCGCCAGCAGCCAAGATGGGGGGGGGCCCCTTATGGCGCAGTATTTT.

The rearrangement joins TRBV24-1 to TRBJ1-2; D is perhaps TRBD1 (5 bases). The CDR3 spans 14 residues. V was clipped by 3 bases and J by 5 bases, with 12 bases between them. The germline V gene has CDR1 KGHDR and CDR2 SFDVKD. CDR3: CATSDGQFQYGYTF. The CDR3 DNA reads TGTGCCACCAGTGATGGACAATTTCAGTATGGCTACACCTTC.

Points on this clonotype: A junction end diverges from the germline sequence, so it may reflect a read error. V gene TRBV18 combines with J gene TRBJ2-5; D is unclear. The CDR3 loop spans 12 amino acids. CDR1 is KGHSH, CDR2 LQKENI, per germline. The CDR3 reads CTSSIYQETQYF. CDR3 in DNA: TGTACCAGTTCCATATACCAAGAGACCCAGTACTTC.

This rearrangement joins TRBV9 to TRBJ2-1, with unresolved D. The germline V gene has CDR1 SGDLS and CDR2 YYNGEE. CDR3 length: 15 residues. V dropped 3 bases and J dropped 0 bases, with 10 bases sitting between them. As DNA, the CDR3 is TGTGCCAGCAGCGGTACAGCTTACTCCTACAATGAGCAGTTCTTC. This gives the protein CASSGTAYSYNEQFF.

The chain is built from TRBV7-9 and TRBJ1-5; D not certain. The V end lost 4 bases, the J end lost 6 bases, and 16 bases lay between the germline ends. Germline V gene sequence: CDR1 SEHNR, CDR2 FQNEAQ (reference sequence). This CDR3 region has 15 residues. For the CDR3, the DNA is TGTGCCAGCAGCTCCGACATGGTTGTAGGTCAGCCCCAGCATTTT. Amino acid sequence: CASSSDMVVGQPQHF. Using reference TRBV7-9 and TRBJ1-5 for the parts outside the CDR3, the full variable domain is DTGVSQNPRHKITKRGQNVTFRCDPISEHNRLYWYRQTLGQGPEFLTYFQNEAQLEKSRLLSDRFSAERPKGSFSTLEIQRTEQGDSAMYLCASSSDMVVGQPQHFGDGTRLSIL.

The rearrangement links TRBV29-1 to TRBJ2-7; D is perhaps TRBD1 or TRBD2 (5 bases each). This CDR3 region has 13 residues. V lost 7 bases and J lost 0, with 13 bases in between. CDR1 and CDR2 from the germline V gene are SQVTM and ANQGSEA. CDR3: CSGPGRSSYEQYF. Written as DNA, the CDR3 is TGCAGCGGGCCGGGACGGAGCTCCTACGAGCAGTACTTC.

The gene calls are TRBV6-5 and TRBJ2-7; D call uncertain. The V end was cut by 6 bases, the J end by 0 bases, with 12 bases between. The CDR3 loop spans 14 amino acids. Germline CDR1 is MNHEY and CDR2 is SVGAGI. CDR3 DNA sequence: TGTGCCAGCAGACTCTTAGATAGCTCCTACGAGCAGTACTTC. It codes for CASRLLDSSYEQYF.